This TCR beta chain is from a study of blood T cell repertoires in COVID-19. Study background: Spain, Italy and the United States supplied samples that represented acute and convalescent COVID-19. The analysed material was cDNA or gDNA that came from T cells, B-cell-depleted T cells, or PBMCs.

Trimming took 7 bases from V and 3 from J; bases not matched to a gene: 5. The germline CDR1 and CDR2 sequences are LNHDA and SQIVND (reference sequence). The CDR3 spans 14 residues. In the original processing: Amplification of reference gene primers was used by the study to estimate nucleated cell counts. TCRdb's copy holds only in-frame clones and misses some; the assay was immunoSEQ multiplex PCR. D and trimming were read from the DNA, whereas the V and J calls and clone size are those reported in that table. The sample carries about 60,000 clones, about 77% recorded once. The sequenced material came from peripheral blood. The chain carries TRBV19 and TRBJ2-2; TRBD1 matches at 7 bases. The sequence was obtained from a human donor in a cohort sampled during active COVID-19. In DNA form, the CDR3 reads TGTGCCAGTAAATTGCAGGGGGACACCGGGGAGCTGTTTTTT. It is translated as CASKLQGDTGELFF.